The present entry profiles one T cell receptor (beta chain) with its context. It has no known antigen specificity. One base away there is no much larger clone; base qualities are not given. The immunoSEQ Assay was the method used to sequence TCRbeta CDR3 regions. After extraction, genomic DNA underwent amplification by bias-controlled multiplex PCR, followed by high-throughput sequencing. From the authors' description of their analysis: Collapsing and filtering of sequences were performed to quantify the absolute abundance of each unique TCRbeta CDR3 region. T cell fraction was estimated by normalization of TCRbeta template counts to usable DNA, with usable DNA being measured through amplification of reference genes present in all nucleated cells. Repertoire TCRs were annotated as SARS-CoV-2-specific when V gene, CDR3 amino acid sequence and J gene were exactly matched to a known reactive TCR set. The reference SARS-CoV-2 TCR set came from MIRA and was filtered for enrichment in COVID-19-positive ImmuneCODE repertoires, removing public or cross-reactive TCRs. Drawing on the MIRA antigens, annotated TCRs were analysed further at the level of specific ORF or position within ORF. Depth was the summed frequency of annotated unique rearrangements, while breadth was defined as annotated unique rearrangements over total unique productive rearrangements. Two-sided Wilcoxon rank-sum tests were used to compare TCR breadth between groups. TCRdb took over this immuneACCESS table, retaining in-frame rearrangements with V and J assigned. Such tables are incomplete; in checked studies, under half of the missing clones stem from an unresolved V gene, and the remainder is unexplained. V and J calls and clone size follow that table, whereas D and trimming were derived from the DNA. Recorded for this sample are 430,000 or so clones; around 90% of them occurred a single time. The ten largest clones add up to 12% of the sample.

The label giving this sample's treatment or condition can be read as: around 19 received Ad26.COV2.S at low or high dose, single or two shots; 5 received placebo; per-sample allocation not given. For vaccine and placebo recipients, the sequenced repertoires came from samples collected on day 63 after the first injection. Cohort 1b enrolled fewer than 30 adults aged 18-55 years at a single site in Boston, USA, between 29 July and 7 August 2020. Ad26.COV2.S was a replication-incompetent adenovirus type 26 vector expressing a prefusion-stabilized SARS-CoV-2 spike protein from the original Wuhan strain. This specimen comes from a study of Ad26.COV2.S vaccination and SARS-CoV-2 variants (dated by TCRdb to the early 2020s). Background on the whole study: Donors in the vaccine arm were drawn from COV1001, a multicentre, randomized, double-blind, placebo-controlled phase I-IIa trial testing Ad26.COV2.S in healthy adults. Ad26.COV2.S was given intramuscularly at 5x10^10 or 1x10^11 viral particles, as a single shot or as two shots 56 days apart. The specificity and breadth of SARS-CoV-2-reactive T cell receptors after Ad26.COV2.S vaccination were assessed by TCRbeta repertoire sequencing. The TCR-sequenced set comprised around 32 samples: 19 Ad26.COV2.S vaccine recipients, 5 placebo recipients and 8 SARS-CoV-2 convalescent individuals. Participants in the trial were split at random into five groups of five each, receiving low-dose or high-dose Ad26.COV2.S once or twice, or else placebo on both occasions. Blinding of investigators to trial group allocation was maintained during experiments and outcome assessment. Broad study findings and their caveats: Higher spike-specific TCR breadth was observed in Ad26.COV2.S recipients than in placebo recipients (P = 0.0014). The authors noted that the TCR breadth and depth analyses may have underestimated total T cell responses. Vaccine and placebo recipients had comparable non-spike TCR breadth, which fits with the vaccine containing only spike. The study was not powered to compare responses between vaccine doses or regimens. After vaccination, substantial breadth of spike-specific CD8+ and CD4+ T cell responses was reported.

The sequenced sample was peripheral blood, obtained in a trial of Ad26.COV2.S vaccine versus placebo. The TCR originated in a person between 18 and 59 years old who received the Ad26.COV2.S COVID-19 vaccine or a placebo.

The CDR3: CASSPLPGTGSYEQYF. The nucleotides are TGTGCCAGCTCACCACTCCCCGGGACAGGCTCCTACGAGCAGTACTTC. The chain was built from TRBV18 and TRBJ2-7, with TRBD1 identical over 8 junction bases. CDR1 KGHSH and CDR2 LQKENI were looked up in the germline V gene. The germline V end is reduced by 1 base and the J end by 0 bases; junction bases left unmatched: 5. Spanning cysteine to phenylalanine, the CDR3 consists of 16 amino acids. The sequence is cut down to CDR3 DNA, 48 bases in frame from base 1. The variable domain in full, with residues beyond the CDR3 obtained from the reference TRBV18 and TRBJ2-7 genes, is NAGVMQNPRHLVRRRGQEARLRCSPMKGHSHVYWYRQLPEEGLKFMVYLQKENIIDESGMPKERFSAEFPKEGPSILRIQQVVRGDSAAYFCASSPLPGTGSYEQYFGPGTRLTVT.